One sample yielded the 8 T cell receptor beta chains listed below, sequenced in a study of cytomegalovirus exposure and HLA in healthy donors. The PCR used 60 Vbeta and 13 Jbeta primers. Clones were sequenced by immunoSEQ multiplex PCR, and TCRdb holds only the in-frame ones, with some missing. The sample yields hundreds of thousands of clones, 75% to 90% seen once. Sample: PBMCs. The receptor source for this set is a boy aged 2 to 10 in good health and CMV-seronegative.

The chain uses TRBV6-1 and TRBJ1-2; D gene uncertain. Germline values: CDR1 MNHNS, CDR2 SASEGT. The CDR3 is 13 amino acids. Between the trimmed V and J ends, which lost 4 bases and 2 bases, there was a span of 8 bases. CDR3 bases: TGTGCCAGCAGTGCATCGGGGAACTATGGCTACACCTTC. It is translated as CASSASGNYGYTF.

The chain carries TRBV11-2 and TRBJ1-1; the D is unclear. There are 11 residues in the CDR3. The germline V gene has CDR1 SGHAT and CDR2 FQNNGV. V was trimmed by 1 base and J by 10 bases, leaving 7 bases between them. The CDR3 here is CASSLAGAAFF. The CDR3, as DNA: TGTGCCAGCAGCTTAGCGGGTGCAGCTTTCTTT.

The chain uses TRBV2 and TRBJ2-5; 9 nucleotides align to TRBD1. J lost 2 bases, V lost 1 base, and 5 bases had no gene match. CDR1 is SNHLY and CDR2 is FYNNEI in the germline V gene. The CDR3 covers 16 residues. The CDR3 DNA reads TGTGCCAGCAGTGAAGAGGACAGGGGATTTCAAGAGACCCAGTACTTC. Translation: CASSEEDRGFQETQYF.

The CDR3 spells CASRRPAGTGGDGYTF. The CDR3, as DNA: TGTGCCAGTAGAAGACCAGCCGGGACAGGGGGCGATGGCTACACCTTC. The chain joins TRBV19 to TRBJ1-2; 12 bases are shared with TRBD1. This CDR3 has 16 amino acids. CDR1 is LNHDA and CDR2 is SQIVND in the germline V gene (reference sequence). Trimming removed 6 bases from V and 6 bases from J; junction bases left unmatched: 11.

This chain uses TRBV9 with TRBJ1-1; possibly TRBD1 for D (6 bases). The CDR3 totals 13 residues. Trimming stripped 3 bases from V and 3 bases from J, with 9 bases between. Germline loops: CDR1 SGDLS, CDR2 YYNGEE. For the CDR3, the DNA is TGTGCCAGCAGCGCACAGGGAGACACTGAAGCTTTCTTT. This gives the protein CASSAQGDTEAFF.

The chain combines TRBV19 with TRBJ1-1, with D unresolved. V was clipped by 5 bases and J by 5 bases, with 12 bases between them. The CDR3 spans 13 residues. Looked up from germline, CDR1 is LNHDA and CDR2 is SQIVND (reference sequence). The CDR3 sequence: CASSWRVETEAFF. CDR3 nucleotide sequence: TGTGCCAGTAGTTGGCGGGTAGAGACTGAAGCTTTCTTT.

The chain's CDR3 is CATSRDRRDRIAFF. CDR3 DNA sequence: TGTGCCACCAGCAGAGATCGCCGGGACAGGATAGCTTTCTTT. The V call is TRBV15, the J call TRBJ1-1, with 8 bases lining up with TRBD1. J lost 10 bases, V lost 0 bases, and 7 bases had no gene match. CDR3 length: 14 amino acids. Germline V gives CDR1 LNHNV, CDR2 YYDKDF (reference sequence).

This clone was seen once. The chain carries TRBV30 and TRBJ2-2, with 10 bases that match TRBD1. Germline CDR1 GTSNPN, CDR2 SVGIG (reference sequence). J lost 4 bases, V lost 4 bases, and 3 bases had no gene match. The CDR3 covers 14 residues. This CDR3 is CAWKWTGGTGELFF. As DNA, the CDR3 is TGTGCCTGGAAATGGACAGGGGGCACCGGGGAGCTGTTTTTT.